What follows are 30 T cell receptor beta chains derived from one specimen sequenced in a study of shared clonotypes between healthy human individuals (dated by TCRdb to 2018 to 2021). Receptors were amplified or captured by the immunoSEQ multiplex PCR assay. In TCRdb, the immuneACCESS table is reduced to in-frame sequences with V and J assigned. These tables do not hold every clone; where another copy was compared, an unresolved V gene accounts for under half, and the others remain unexplained. In this sample the table shows approximately 1,500,000 clones, about 96% of which occur a single time. The biggest ten clones account for approximately 1% of the sample. Sequencing was done on a sample of naive CD4+ T cells sorted from blood. Explained via the paper, the cell subset or site label denotes: CD45RA+ positively selected. The source of these receptors is a man younger than 45 in good health.

DNA of the CDR3: TGTGCCATCAGTGATGGGGGGGCGCGAAACGAGCAGTACTTC. It specifies CAISDGGARNEQYF. The chain recombines TRBV10-3 with TRBJ2-7, with D possibly matching TRBD2 (7 bases). CDR1 ENHRY and CDR2 SYGVKD come from the germline V gene. Trimming pared 3 bases from V and 5 bases from J, leaving 14 bases between. The CDR3 extends over 14 amino acids.

The V gene is TRBV19, the J gene TRBJ2-1, with D possibly matching TRBD2 (5 bases). Trimming removed 7 bases from V and 0 bases from J, with 10 bases in between. CDR3 length equals 14 residues. Germline values: CDR1 LNHDA, CDR2 SQIVND (reference sequence). CDR3 DNA sequence: TGTGCCAGTAATAGGGAGTCCTCCTACAATGAGCAGTTCTTC. Encoded protein: CASNRESSYNEQFF.

V is TRBV28 and J is TRBJ2-2; D is ambiguous. This CDR3 is 14 amino acids long. Germline-derived CDR1 and CDR2 are MDHEN and SYDVKM. Trimming cost V 3 bases and J 3 bases, with 8 bases left between them. CDR3 sequence (DNA): TGTGCCAGCAGTTTCGTAGAGTACACCGGGGAGCTGTTTTTT. Amino acid sequence: CASSFVEYTGELFF.

J is TRBJ1-5 and V is TRBV28; D is uncertain. The CDR3 covers 13 residues. Looked up from germline, CDR1 is MDHEN and CDR2 is SYDVKM. V lost 7 bases and J lost 6, with 13 bases in between. CDR3 in amino acids: CASTPTVSQPQHF. The CDR3 DNA reads as TGTGCCAGCACGCCAACGGTGAGTCAGCCCCAGCATTTT. Together with reference TRBV28 and TRBJ1-5, the CDR3 gives the full variable domain: DVKVTQSSRYLVKRTGEKVFLECVQDMDHENMFWYRQDPGLGLRLIYFSYDVKMKEKGDIPEGYSVSREKKERFSLILESASTNQTSMYLCASTPTVSQPQHFGDGTRLSIL.

The chain employs TRBV19 and TRBJ1-2; 10 bases line up with TRBD1. Germline V lookup: CDR1 LNHDA, CDR2 SQIVND (reference sequence). V dropped 5 bases and J dropped 4; count of bases not matched to a gene: 19. The CDR3 is 19 residues long. The CDR3 is CASSSGDRGRVSLLYGYTF. The CDR3 bases are TGTGCCAGTAGTTCTGGAGACAGGGGGCGCGTATCCCTTCTCTATGGCTACACCTTC.

The DNA of the CDR3 is TGCGCCAGCAGCGCCCTTCCCAGGCAGATGAGAGGAACTAATGAAAAACTGTTTTTT. Protein: CASSALPRQMRGTNEKLFF. The genes are TRBV5-1 and TRBJ1-4; no clear D. Trimming took 4 bases from V and 1 from J, leaving 23 bases between them. Germline V CDR1 and CDR2: SGHRS, YFSETQ. This CDR3 is built from 19 residues.

The chain couples TRBV28 to TRBJ1-5; TRBD1 might be the D (6 bases). CDR3 length: 16 residues. Germline V gene sequence: CDR1 MDHEN, CDR2 SYDVKM. Between the trimmed V and J ends, which lost 3 bases and 2 bases, there was a span of 14 bases. CDR3 nucleotides: TGTGCCAGCAGTTTTGTGGGTAGGGGGGGCAATCAGCCCCAGCATTTT. Amino acid sequence: CASSFVGRGGNQPQHF. Combining the CDR3 with reference TRBV28 and TRBJ1-5 gives the whole variable domain DVKVTQSSRYLVKRTGEKVFLECVQDMDHENMFWYRQDPGLGLRLIYFSYDVKMKEKGDIPEGYSVSREKKERFSLILESASTNQTSMYLCASSFVGRGGNQPQHFGDGTRLSIL.

The J gene is TRBJ2-7, the V gene TRBV10-2, with a tentative D call TRBD2 (5 bases). Germline V gene sequence: CDR1 WSHSY, CDR2 SAAADI. The CDR3 runs 17 residues. V was pared by 0 bases and J by 6 bases, with 21 bases between. The CDR3 nucleotides read TGCGCCAGCAGTGAGTCGAAAAACCGATTATCGAGCGGCGAGCAGTACTTC. This gives the protein CASSESKNRLSSGEQYF.

The V and J genes are TRBV6-1 and TRBJ2-5, with a possible D match to TRBD1 (6 bases). The CDR3 contains 16 residues. The germline V and J ends were trimmed by 1 base and 2 bases, with 14 bases remaining between them. Germline-derived CDR1 and CDR2 are MNHNS and SASEGT. The CDR3: CASSEGARGWQETQYF. CDR3 nucleotide sequence: TGTGCCAGCAGTGAAGGAGCCAGGGGCTGGCAAGAGACCCAGTACTTC.

The rearrangement links TRBV2 to TRBJ1-1; possibly TRBD1 for D (6 bases). V was cut by 8 bases and J by 1 base, with 8 bases left in between. CDR1 is SNHLY and CDR2 is FYNNEI in the germline V gene. This CDR3 is 12 amino acids long. The CDR3 DNA reads as TGTGCCAGCCTGACAGGGAACACTGAAGCTTTCTTT. Amino acid sequence: CASLTGNTEAFF. The complete variable domain, with remaining parts taken from reference TRBV2 and TRBJ1-1, reads EPEVTQTPSHQVTQMGQEVILRCVPISNHLYFYWYRQILGQKVEFLVSFYNNEISEKSEIFDDQFSVERPDGSNFTLKIRSTKLEDSAMYFCASLTGNTEAFFGQGTRLTVV.

The chain recombines TRBV18 with TRBJ2-1, with 8 positions matching TRBD1. The CDR3 has 15 amino acids. Germline CDR1 reads KGHSH; CDR2 reads LQKENI. V dropped 4 bases and J dropped 6; count of bases not matched to a gene: 8. The DNA for the CDR3 is TGTGCCAGCTCACGCGACAGGGGCCCACTCAATGAGCAGTTCTTC. Its protein is CASSRDRGPLNEQFF.

V is TRBV28 and J is TRBJ2-7; 9 bases fit TRBD2. Trimming took 5 bases from V and 5 from J; bases not matched to a gene: 13. CDR1 is MDHEN and CDR2 is SYDVKM in the germline V gene. The CDR3 is made up of 16 amino acids. CDR3 bases: TGTGCCAGCAGTCCCCTGCCTGCGGGAGGGCCCGACGAGCAGTACTTC. Protein: CASSPLPAGGPDEQYF.

The chain uses TRBV9 and TRBJ2-1; weak D call: TRBD1 (6 bases). Trimming pared 4 bases from V and 0 bases from J, leaving 14 bases between. The CDR3 totals 16 residues. Looked up from germline, CDR1 is SGDLS and CDR2 is YYNGEE. CDR3: CASSKTGIGSYNEQFF. The CDR3 coding sequence is TGTGCCAGCAGCAAGACAGGAATCGGCTCCTACAATGAGCAGTTCTTC.

This chain links TRBV7-8 with TRBJ1-3, with a possible D match to TRBD1 (5 bases). The germline V gene encodes CDR1 SGHVS and CDR2 FQNEAQ. V lost 5 bases to trimming and J lost 0 bases, with 11 bases between them. The CDR3 spans 15 residues. The CDR3 is CASSHRFSSGNTIYF. CDR3 coding DNA: TGTGCCAGCAGCCACAGGTTCAGCTCTGGAAACACCATATATTTT. The full variable domain, in which reference TRBV7-8 and TRBJ1-3 provide the parts outside the CDR3, is GAGVSQSPRYKVAKRGQDVALRCDPISGHVSLFWYQQALGQGPEFLTYFQNEAQLDKSGLPSDRFFAERPEGSVSTLKIQRTQQEDSAVYLCASSHRFSSGNTIYFGEGSWLTVV.

The genes are TRBV5-1 and TRBJ2-7; D is undetermined. The germline V gene has CDR1 SGHRS and CDR2 YFSETQ. V was trimmed by 0 bases and J by 3 bases, leaving 10 bases between them. The CDR3 has 14 residues. This CDR3 reads CASSLASSYYEQYF. The DNA of the CDR3 is TGCGCCAGCAGCTTGGCCTCTAGTTACTACGAGCAGTACTTC.

CDR3 coding DNA: TGTGCCAGCAGCTTAGGGGGGACGCGGAATGAGCAGTTCTTC. The encoded protein is CASSLGGTRNEQFF. The chain combines TRBV7-6 with TRBJ2-1, with D perhaps TRBD1 or TRBD2 (5 bases each). The V gene's germline CDR1 is SGHVS and CDR2 FNYEAQ. The CDR3 is 14 residues long. The V end lost 1 base, the J end lost 7 bases, and 11 bases lay between the germline ends.

This chain connects TRBV28 to TRBJ1-1; D not resolved. V was cut by 3 bases and J by 1 base, with 9 bases left in between. CDR3 length: 14 amino acids. Germline V gene sequence: CDR1 MDHEN, CDR2 SYDVKM. CDR3 coding DNA: TGTGCCAGCAGTTTGGTTTCCCCGAACACTGAAGCTTTCTTT. It translates to CASSLVSPNTEAFF.

The CDR3 sequence: CASSVEPMGNYGYTF. The CDR3, as DNA: TGTGCCAGCAGCGTAGAGCCTATGGGAAACTATGGCTACACCTTC. The V gene is TRBV9, the J gene TRBJ1-2; D is undetermined. This CDR3 has 15 residues. In germline, CDR1 is SGDLS, CDR2 YYNGEE. V shed 0 bases and J shed 2 bases, with 11 bases lying between them. Looking up the rest from reference TRBV9 and TRBJ1-2 gives the full variable domain: DSGVTQTPKHLITATGQRVTLRCSPRSGDLSVYWYQQSLDQGLQFLIQYYNGEERAKGNILERFSAQQFPDLHSELNLSSLELGDSALYFCASSVEPMGNYGYTFGSGTRLTVV.

This sequence joins TRBV19 and TRBJ2-3; TRBD1 is a possible D gene (5 bases). Per the germline V gene, CDR1 is LNHDA and CDR2 is SQIVND (reference sequence). The V and J ends lost 6 bases and 6 bases respectively, with 10 bases between them. CDR3 length equals 12 residues. This CDR3 is CASRQGWDTQYF. The CDR3 bases are TGTGCCAGTAGGCAGGGTTGGGATACGCAGTATTTT.

The rearrangement links TRBV11-2 to TRBJ1-1; D remains unclear. The CDR3 has 14 amino acids. Germline V gives CDR1 SGHAT, CDR2 FQNNGV. V was pared by 2 bases and J by 4 bases, with 11 bases between. The CDR3 DNA reads as TGTGCCAGCAGCTTACGGGGAAAAGGCACTGAAGCTTTCTTT. Its protein is CASSLRGKGTEAFF.

This clone has only one observation. This chain joins TRBV7-9 and TRBJ1-3, with TRBD1 matching 8 bases. J gave up 3 bases and V 6 bases, and 10 bases lay outside the gene matches. This CDR3 is 16 amino acids long. Germline V lookup: CDR1 SEHNR, CDR2 FQNEAQ (reference sequence). DNA of the CDR3: TGTGCCAGCAGATACGAAGTAACAGGGGGTGGAAACACCATATATTTT. Translating gives CASRYEVTGGGNTIYF.

The J gene is TRBJ1-1, the V gene TRBV18; D might be TRBD1 (5 bases). Germline V gives CDR1 KGHSH, CDR2 LQKENI. V lost 6 bases, J lost 1 base, and 21 bases lay in between. CDR3 size: 17 residues. The CDR3 loop reads CASSLTRTYRPNTEAFF. The CDR3 DNA sequence: TGTGCCAGCTCCCTCACGCGGACATATAGACCGAACACTGAAGCTTTCTTT.

CDR3 coding DNA: TGCGCCAGCAGCCAAGGGGACAGGGGGTGGAACACTGAAGCTTTCTTT. Its translation: CASSQGDRGWNTEAFF. This rearrangement joins TRBV4-1 to TRBJ1-1, with 11 bases aligning to TRBD1. The V gene's germline CDR1 is MGHRA and CDR2 YSYEKL. V dropped 1 base and J dropped 1; count of bases not matched to a gene: 2. This CDR3 has 16 residues.

The DNA for the CDR3 is TGCGCCAGCAGCCAAGAGGGGGCTTCTAACTATGGCTACACCTTC. Protein product: CASSQEGASNYGYTF. The chain recombines TRBV4-3 with TRBJ1-2; TRBD1 is a possible D gene (6 bases). CDR1 LGHNA and CDR2 YSLEER come from the germline V gene. This CDR3 spans 15 amino acids. V was trimmed by 0 bases and J by 0 bases, leaving 8 bases between them.

V is TRBV2 and J is TRBJ2-1, with TRBD2 identical over 10 bases. Trimming took 7 bases from V and 6 from J; bases not matched to a gene: 6. This CDR3 has 14 residues. The germline CDR1 and CDR2 sequences are SNHLY and FYNNEI. In DNA form, the CDR3 reads TGTGCCAGCATTTGGACTAGCGGCAGCAATGAGCAGTTCTTC. It specifies CASIWTSGSNEQFF.

The genes are TRBV6-6 and TRBJ2-3; 10 nucleotides match TRBD2. The CDR3 length is 16 residues. Unmatched junction bases numbered 9, after V lost 8 bases and J lost 1 base. CDR1 is MNHNY and CDR2 is SVGAGI in the germline V gene (reference sequence). CDR3 amino acids: CASELRLAGRTDTQYF. The CDR3 region has the DNA TGTGCCAGCGAACTGAGACTAGCGGGTCGCACAGATACGCAGTATTTT.

The V and J genes are TRBV10-1 and TRBJ2-1; 9 nucleotides agree with TRBD2. CDR1 is WNHNN and CDR2 is SYGVQD in the germline V gene (reference sequence). The CDR3 length is 14 residues. V was pared by 6 bases and J by 4 bases, with 4 bases of the junction left unmatched. The CDR3 loop is CASRAGGRYNEQFF. The CDR3 coding sequence is TGCGCCAGCAGAGCGGGAGGTCGTTACAATGAGCAGTTCTTC.

The chain couples TRBV7-8 to TRBJ2-5; 7 nucleotides align to TRBD1. The germline V gene encodes CDR1 SGHVS and CDR2 FQNEAQ. After removal of 6 bases from V and 5 bases from J, the junction contained 12 bases not matched to a gene. The CDR3 length is 15 residues. The CDR3 bases are TGTGCCAGCAGTCCTAACACAGGGGTGGTGGAGACCCAGTACTTC. It yields the protein CASSPNTGVVETQYF.

The V call is TRBV5-1, the J call TRBJ2-3, with D perhaps given as TRBD1 or TRBD2 (5 bases each). There are 13 residues in the CDR3. The V and J ends lost 3 bases and 8 bases respectively, with 13 bases between them. Germline CDR1 SGHRS, CDR2 YFSETQ. CDR3 DNA: TGCGCCAGCAGCTCGCAGGGTGAGGGTACGCAGTATTTT. Its protein product is CASSSQGEGTQYF.

The chain is built from TRBV5-1 and TRBJ1-1; TRBD1 is a possible D gene (5 bases). The germline CDR1 and CDR2 sequences are SGHRS and YFSETQ. V was shortened by 4 bases and J by 4 bases, with 14 bases between the two germline ends. CDR3 size: 14 residues. CDR3 sequence (DNA): TGCGCCAGCAGCGGACAATCGAGTAGCACTGAAGCTTTCTTT. It encodes CASSGQSSSTEAFF.